One sample yielded the 27 T cell receptor beta chains listed below, sequenced in a study of T cells in Graves' hyperthyroidism and ophthalmopathy. RNA transcripts gave rise to amplified TCR beta CDR3 regions. Initially, a first-round RT-PCR of the TCR CDR3 employed the HTBI primer set. A single record per CDR3 protein comes from TCRdb applying MiXCR to the multiplex PCR reads. The profile covers more than 500,000 distinct CDR3 sequences, with 46% appearing a single time and around 20% taken by the ten largest. The sample taken for sequencing was peripheral blood or thyroid tissue (not recorded which). The receptors originated from an adult woman with Graves' disease, either hyperthyroidism or ophthalmopathy (not recorded which).

This clonotype was recorded many times. This sequence joins TRBV5-1 and TRBJ2-2; D is uncertain. Trimming cost V 0 bases and J 6 bases, with 6 bases left between them. The CDR3 runs 13 residues. CDR1 is SGHRS, CDR2 YFSETQ, per germline. CDR3 DNA: TGCGCCAGCAGCTTGGCTCAATCCGGGGAGCTGTTTTTT. Protein sequence: CASSLAQSGELFF.

V usage is TRBV7-2 and J usage is TRBJ1-5, with a weak D call TRBD1 (5 bases). V gave up 6 bases and J gave up 2 bases, with 14 bases separating them. The CDR3 totals 15 residues. Germline CDR1 SGHTA, CDR2 FQGNSA. The CDR3 DNA reads TGTGCCAGCAGACCGGGGGGGATCGGCAATCAGCCCCAGCATTTT. Amino acids: CASRPGGIGNQPQHF.

This clonotype occurred many times. The V call is TRBV11-2, the J call TRBJ1-3; 7 positions match TRBD1. V dropped 5 bases and J dropped 0; count of bases not matched to a gene: 4. Germline lookup yields CDR1 SGHAT and CDR2 FQNNGV. This CDR3 is 15 amino acids long. The CDR3 is CASSGGGSSGNTIYF. CDR3 coding DNA: TGTGCCAGCAGCGGAGGGGGCAGCTCTGGAAACACCATATATTTT.

This clonotype was seen repeatedly, ten times or more. This CDR3 reads CASSLKFPQGPGELFF. In DNA, the CDR3 is TGTGCCAGCAGCTTAAAGTTCCCCCAGGGGCCCGGGGAGCTGTTTTTT. The J gene is TRBJ2-2, the V gene TRBV7-8; perhaps TRBD1 as D (6 bases). CDR3 length: 16 amino acids. Germline V gene sequence: CDR1 SGHVS, CDR2 FQNEAQ. V lost 2 bases and J 6 bases, leaving 16 bases between the germline ends. The full variable domain, rest sourced from reference TRBV7-8 and TRBJ2-2, is GAGVSQSPRYKVAKRGQDVALRCDPISGHVSLFWYQQALGQGPEFLTYFQNEAQLDKSGLPSDRFFAERPEGSVSTLKIQRTQQEDSAVYLCASSLKFPQGPGELFFGEGSRLTVL.

V is TRBV7-2 and J is TRBJ1-5; D call uncertain. The V end was cut by 9 bases, the J end by 4 bases, with 16 bases between. There are 14 residues in the CDR3. Germline V lookup: CDR1 SGHTA, CDR2 FQGNSA. CDR3 bases: TGTGCCAGTAGTATCGGACGGGAAAATCAGCCCCAGCATTTT. Residues: CASSIGRENQPQHF.

A few counts support this clonotype. The chain links TRBV10-3 to TRBJ1-1; perhaps TRBD1 as D (6 bases). Germline CDR1 reads ENHRY; CDR2 reads SYGVKD. The CDR3 is made up of 15 amino acids. The V and J ends lost 10 bases and 1 base respectively, with 19 bases between them. The CDR3, as DNA: TGTGCCAGCAGCCTCATGGCGGGGGCGAACACTGAAGCTTTCTTT. Amino acid sequence: CASSLMAGANTEAFF.

This clonotype occurred once. The chain links TRBV19 to TRBJ1-1; TRBD1 agrees at 7 bases. Germline V lookup: CDR1 LNHDA, CDR2 SQIVND (reference sequence). V dropped 5 bases and J dropped 11; count of bases not matched to a gene: 14. The CDR3 loop spans 14 amino acids. CDR3: CASSPQQGILAAFF. In DNA, the CDR3 is TGTGCCAGTAGTCCGCAACAGGGGATATTGGCGGCTTTCTTT.

The V gene is TRBV7-2, the J gene TRBJ2-3; possibly TRBD2 for D (6 bases). With 5 bases removed from V and 8 bases from J, the gap between germline ends came to 14 bases. Germline V gene lookup returns CDR1 SGHTA and CDR2 FQGNSA. The CDR3 covers 13 residues. CDR3 in amino acids: CASSLSGYGTQYF. CDR3 coding DNA: TGTGCCAGCAGCCTCAGCGGGTATGGTACGCAGTATTTT.

The J gene is TRBJ1-2, the V gene TRBV7-8; TRBD1 is a possible D gene (6 bases). The CDR3 length is 12 residues. Germline V CDR1 and CDR2: SGHVS, FQNEAQ. Trimming cost V 8 bases and J 10 bases, with 17 bases left between them. CDR3 amino acids: CASAGGGYDYTF. The CDR3 bases are TGTGCCAGCGCGGGCGGGGGCTACGACTACACCTTC.

V gene TRBV27 combines with J gene TRBJ1-1; weak D call: TRBD1 (5 bases). V lost 6 bases and J 0 bases, leaving 11 bases between the germline ends. Looked up from germline, CDR1 is MNHEY and CDR2 is SMNVEV (reference sequence). The CDR3 covers 14 residues. The CDR3 DNA reads as TGTGCCAGCAGCCCCACAGGATTGAACACTGAAGCTTTCTTT. Translating gives CASSPTGLNTEAFF.

There are many counts of this clonotype. This chain links TRBV9 with TRBJ2-7, with D hard to call. The CDR3 covers 14 residues. The V gene's germline CDR1 is SGDLS and CDR2 YYNGEE. V dropped 0 bases and J dropped 3 bases, with 10 bases sitting between them. The CDR3 reads CASSVDNWSYEQYF. The CDR3 DNA reads TGTGCCAGCAGCGTAGATAACTGGAGCTACGAGCAGTACTTC. Drawing the rest from reference TRBV9 and TRBJ2-7, the complete variable domain is DSGVTQTPKHLITATGQRVTLRCSPRSGDLSVYWYQQSLDQGLQFLIQYYNGEERAKGNILERFSAQQFPDLHSELNLSSLELGDSALYFCASSVDNWSYEQYFGPGTRLTVT.

This clonotype was detected ten times or more. The chain combines TRBV15 with TRBJ1-2; no definite D call. The V gene lost 2 bases and the J gene lost 8 bases, with 12 bases spanning the gap. The CDR3 is 13 amino acids. CDR1 and CDR2 from the germline V gene are LNHNV and YYDKDF (reference sequence). The CDR3 DNA reads as TGTGCCACCAGCAGAATACCGACTAGCGGCTACACCTTC. This sequence encodes CATSRIPTSGYTF.

This clonotype was seen many times. The chain carries TRBV27 and TRBJ2-5, with a possible D match to TRBD2 (5 bases). This CDR3 comprises 13 residues. Germline CDR1 MNHEY, CDR2 SMNVEV (reference sequence). The V and J ends lost 5 bases and 5 bases respectively, with 12 bases between them. The CDR3, as DNA: TGTGCCAGCAGTAAGGGATGGAGGGAGACCCAGTACTTC. Its protein is CASSKGWRETQYF.

The V call is TRBV14, the J call TRBJ1-2, with D possibly matching TRBD1 (5 bases). Germline CDR1 reads SGHDN; CDR2 reads FVKESK. V gave up 8 bases and J gave up 4 bases, with 14 bases separating them. CDR3 length equals 13 residues. DNA of the CDR3: TGTGCCAGCGCGGGGGACGGGGCCTATGGCTACACCTTC. It translates to CASAGDGAYGYTF.

The gene calls are TRBV19 and TRBJ2-3; 8 bases fit TRBD2. CDR3 size: 16 residues. With 5 bases clipped from V and 6 bases from J, the junction kept 13 bases outside the gene matches. The V gene's germline CDR1 is LNHDA and CDR2 SQIVND (reference sequence). DNA for the CDR3: TGTGCCAGTAGTTGGGTCGTAGCGGGAACACGGGATACGCAGTATTTT. It encodes CASSWVVAGTRDTQYF.

About this clonotype itself: Possible read error: a much larger clone is one base away. J is TRBJ1-4 and V is TRBV7-2, with D possibly TRBD1 on 5 matching bases. This CDR3 has 16 amino acids. CDR1 SGHTA and CDR2 FQGNSA come from the germline V gene. In nucleotides, the CDR3 is TGTGCCAGCAGCCAAGGGGCTTTTACAACTAATGAAAGACTGTTTTTT. This gives the protein CASSQGAFTTNERLFF.

This clonotype has a handful of counts. The chain carries TRBV12-3 or TRBV12-4 and TRBJ2-2; 10 positions agree with TRBD1. CDR3 length equals 15 residues. Trimming removed 3 bases from V and 4 bases from J; junction bases left unmatched: 2. The CDR3 sequence: CASSFGTGVTGELFF. Here the CDR3 DNA reads TGTGCCAGCAGTTTTGGGACAGGGGTCACCGGGGAGCTGTTTTTT.

This clonotype came up many times. J is TRBJ1-2 and V is TRBV6-1, with 9 positions matching TRBD1. The CDR3 totals 16 residues. Germline trimming cut 3 bases from V and 3 bases from J; bases unmatched to any gene: 8. Germline assignment: CDR1 MNHNS and CDR2 SASEGT. This CDR3 reads CASSDVPGQGHYGYTF. CDR3 DNA: TGTGCCAGCAGTGATGTCCCGGGACAGGGACACTATGGCTACACCTTC.

This clonotype was seen ten or more times. This rearrangement joins TRBV7-9 to TRBJ1-2; 9 nucleotides line up with TRBD1. Germline V gene data show CDR1 as SEHNR and CDR2 as FQNEAQ (reference sequence). This CDR3 comprises 15 residues. V shed 5 bases, J shed 2 bases, and the junction held 6 bases outside the gene matches. Written as DNA, the CDR3 is TGTGCCAGCAGCACACAGGGGGCCCCCAACTATGGCTACACCTTC. Its protein product is CASSTQGAPNYGYTF.

This clonotype has a handful of counts. The chain is built from TRBV18 and TRBJ1-1, with D possibly matching TRBD1 (6 bases). The CDR3 length is 16 residues. CDR1 and CDR2 (germline): KGHSH, LQKENI. V lost 3 bases to trimming and J lost 7 bases, with 21 bases between them. CDR3 loop: CASSPSTGIIGGEAFF. DNA for the CDR3: TGTGCCAGCTCACCTAGTACAGGGATAATTGGCGGTGAAGCTTTCTTT.

This clonotype occurred many times. This rearrangement joins TRBV7-3 to TRBJ1-5; the D gene is possibly TRBD1 (5 bases). V was shortened by 6 bases and J by 8 bases, with 26 bases between the two germline ends. This CDR3 is 17 amino acids long. Germline values: CDR1 SGHTA, CDR2 FQGTGA. The CDR3 here is CASSIRGRREILKPQHF. CDR3 DNA: TGTGCCAGCAGTATACGGGGCAGGCGAGAGATTTTGAAGCCCCAGCATTTT. Combining the CDR3 with reference TRBV7-3 and TRBJ1-5 gives the whole variable domain GAGVSQTPSNKVTEKGKYVELRCDPISGHTALYWYRQSLGQGPEFLIYFQGTGAADDSGLPNDRFFAVRPEGSVSTLKIQRTERGDSAVYLCASSIRGRREILKPQHFGDGTRLSIL.

This rearrangement joins TRBV20-1 to TRBJ2-7; D call uncertain. CDR3 length: 11 amino acids. V was shortened by 5 bases and J by 5 bases, with 10 bases between the two germline ends. From germline, CDR1 is DFQATT and CDR2 SNEGSKA (reference sequence). As DNA, the CDR3 is TGCAGTGCTCTAACCAACAACGAGCAGTACTTC. Protein product: CSALTNNEQYF.

The chain uses TRBV20-1 and TRBJ2-5; TRBD1 matches 7 bases. CDR3 length equals 15 residues. J lost 9 bases, V lost 5 bases, and 18 bases had no gene match. Per germline, CDR1 DFQATT and CDR2 SNEGSKA (reference sequence). Written as DNA, the CDR3 is TGCAGTGCTCACCGGCCCGGACAGGCTATAGGGCCCCAGTACTTC. This translates into CSAHRPGQAIGPQYF.

V usage is TRBV7-3 and J usage is TRBJ2-5; 7 nucleotides line up with TRBD1. Germline V lookup: CDR1 SGHTA, CDR2 FQGTGA. The CDR3 runs to 17 residues. The V segment lost 0 bases and the J segment 2 bases; nucleotides outside the gene matches: 9. In DNA, the CDR3 is TGTGCCAGCAGCTTAACGCCGACAGGGCTCGGTCAAGAGACCCAGTACTTC. It codes for CASSLTPTGLGQETQYF.

The chain recombines TRBV7-2 with TRBJ1-5; 9 bases line up with TRBD1. The CDR3 runs 13 residues. Germline CDR1 is SGHTA and CDR2 is FQGNSA. J lost 16 bases, V lost 2 bases, and 9 bases had no gene match. The CDR3 region has the DNA TGTGCCAGCAGCTTAAAAACGAGGGACAGGGCTCATTTT. It is translated as CASSLKTRDRAHF.

This clonotype was detected only a few times. Without the conserved terminal phenylalanine or tryptophan, this CDR3 likely stems from a read error. It is unclear where the CDR3 begins or ends on the DNA, so no DNA is shown, and the CDR3 is as TCRdb lists it. The chain uses TRBV7-9 and TRBJ1-2. Counting both end residues, the CDR3 totals 8 amino acids. Per germline, CDR1 SEHNR and CDR2 FQNEAQ (reference sequence). The CDR3 sequence is CASSFYVS.

This clonotype was counted ten times or more. This chain links TRBV30 with TRBJ2-5, with 9 bases aligning to TRBD2. Germline V gene sequence: CDR1 GTSNPN, CDR2 SVGIG (reference sequence). Losses at the gene ends were 6 bases for V and 5 bases for J; bases not matched to a gene: 7. This CDR3 is built from 13 residues. The CDR3, as DNA: TGTGCCTGCTCTTCGGGACTAGCTGAGACCCAGTACTTC. Its protein is CACSSGLAETQYF.